The 8 T cell receptor beta chains below all came from one sample that was sequenced in a study of cytomegalovirus exposure and HLA in healthy donors. Primers: 60 Vbeta forward and 13 Jbeta reverse. Method: immunoSEQ multiplex PCR; TCRdb's copy keeps in-frame clones and lacks some. Of around 31,000 clones in the sample, 87% were seen once. The sample taken for sequencing was PBMCs. These receptors were obtained from a boy between 10 and 17 years old in good health and CMV-seronegative.

The chain joins TRBV29-1 to TRBJ1-1, with D perhaps TRBD1 (5 bases). Trimming took 4 bases from V and 3 from J, leaving 6 bases between them. The CDR3 spans 11 residues. The germline V gene encodes CDR1 SQVTM and CDR2 ANQGSEA. Here the CDR3 reads CSVATDTEAFF. The CDR3 DNA is TGCAGCGTTGCGACAGACACTGAAGCTTTCTTT.

The rearrangement links TRBV6-5 to TRBJ1-2, with 7 positions matching TRBD1. CDR1 MNHEY and CDR2 SVGAGI come from the germline V gene. This CDR3 contains 15 residues. The V gene end was trimmed by 2 bases and the J gene end by 4 bases; junction bases not matched to a gene: 7. The DNA for the CDR3 is TGTGCCAGCAGTTACCCGGCCCAGGGGGGCTATGGCTACACCTTC. Translated, it gives CASSYPAQGGYGYTF.

The V and J genes are TRBV5-8 and TRBJ2-3, with TRBD1 matching over 8 bases. Germline V gene lookup returns CDR1 SGHTS and CDR2 YDEGEE. The length of the CDR3 is 20 residues. V was pared by 0 bases and J by 4 bases, with 19 bases of the junction left unmatched. CDR3 DNA: TGTGCCAGCAGCTTGGTCCTGGGGAAAGCGGACAGGGTCAAGGCAGATACGCAGTATTTT. It specifies CASSLVLGKADRVKADTQYF.

This chain joins TRBV2 and TRBJ1-4; perhaps TRBD1 as D (5 bases). In germline, CDR1 is SNHLY, CDR2 FYNNEI. The V end lost 6 bases, the J end lost 5 bases, and 7 bases lay between the germline ends. The CDR3 runs 12 residues. The CDR3 DNA reads TGTGCCAGCAGGGGGCTAAATGAAAAACTGTTTTTT. Amino acids: CASRGLNEKLFF. Drawing the rest from reference TRBV2 and TRBJ1-4, the complete variable domain is EPEVTQTPSHQVTQMGQEVILRCVPISNHLYFYWYRQILGQKVEFLVSFYNNEISEKSEIFDDQFSVERPDGSNFTLKIRSTKLEDSAMYFCASRGLNEKLFFGSGTQLSVL.

This chain connects TRBV28 to TRBJ2-3, with 7 nucleotides matching TRBD2. Looked up from germline, CDR1 is MDHEN and CDR2 is SYDVKM. This CDR3 has 17 residues. V lost 4 bases to trimming and J lost 5 bases; unmatched junction nucleotides: 15. The CDR3 is CASSSLCWGGEVDTQYF. The CDR3 DNA is TGTGCCAGCAGTTCCCTCTGTTGGGGGGGGGAGGTAGATACGCAGTATTTT.

This clone appeared a few times. The chain recombines TRBV19 with TRBJ2-1; 8 bases align to TRBD1. Germline CDR1 LNHDA, CDR2 SQIVND (reference sequence). V dropped 11 bases and J dropped 7; count of bases not matched to a gene: 13. This CDR3 has 14 residues. For the CDR3, the DNA is TGTGCCGTCGGACTACAGGGGGATACGAATGAGCAGTTCTTC. It encodes CAVGLQGDTNEQFF.

The chain recombines TRBV21-1 with TRBJ1-6; TRBD1, as called in the table, went unchecked against the DNA. TRBV21-1 is a known pseudogene. The CDR3 runs 15 residues. The CDR3 reads CASSKGGQTNSPLHF. The CDR3 DNA is TGTGCCAGCAGCAAAGGGGGACAGACTAATTCACCCCTCCACTTT.

The chain links TRBV19 to TRBJ2-7, with D perhaps matching TRBD2 (6 bases). CDR3 length: 14 amino acids. The V end was cut by 1 base, the J end by 6 bases, with 13 bases between. Germline V gene data show CDR1 as LNHDA and CDR2 as SQIVND (reference sequence). The CDR3 coding sequence is TGTGCCAGTAGTATAGTGCTCCGGGGAGGCGAGCAGTACTTC. It specifies CASSIVLRGGEQYF. The whole variable domain, remainder taken from reference TRBV19 and TRBJ2-7, is DGGITQSPKYLFRKEGQNVTLSCEQNLNHDAMYWYRQDPGQGLRLIYYSQIVNDFQKGDIAEGYSVSREKKESFPLTVTSAQKNPTAFYLCASSIVLRGGEQYFGPGTRLTVT.